This paragraph reports one TCR beta chain. Its binding antigen is unknown. Per-base quality was not reported, and no clone a single base away is much larger than it. Other DNA sequences from this sample encode an identical CDR3 as well. These data are taken from a study of CD8+ T cells in alopecia areata (dated by TCRdb to 2017 to 2018). For the study in its entirety: Treated patients were enrolled in an open-label pilot trial of oral tofacitinib, 5 to 10 mg twice daily, for moderate-to-severe alopecia areata. The RNA source kit depended on sample type: the PAXgene miRNA kit for fixed scalp, the miRNeasy kit for PBMCs, and the RNeasy kit for mouse skin. To study T cell clonal expansion in alopecia areata, the researchers applied high-throughput TCRbeta sequencing to both the C3H/HeJ mouse model and human patients. TCRbeta CDR3 regions were amplified by immunoSEQ multiplex PCR with 35 Vbeta forward and 13 Jbeta reverse primers. On the human side, TCRbeta sequencing was run on scalp tissue and on sorted CD4+ and CD8+ peripheral blood T cells from healthy controls and from alopecia areata patients with either patchy or totalis/universalis disease. Disease severity in treated patients was measured with the SALT score, which quantifies the percentage of affected scalp surface area. Biopsies were taken from tofacitinib-treated patients at baseline and at 4 and 24 weeks of treatment, and a later scalp biopsy was taken in several of the tofacitinib-treated patients. Tofacitinib was administered for 6 to 18 months, and 6 months of follow-up off drug were then conducted to assess delayed response and recurrence. Clonality in the scalp was compared among normal scalp (n=4), patchy alopecia areata scalp (n=8), and alopecia totalis/universalis scalp (n=8).

Interpreted using the paper, the treatment or condition label stands for: oral pan-JAK inhibitor, 5-10 mg twice daily. Peripheral blood and lesional scalp punch biopsies were obtained from patients with alopecia areata. PBMCs were isolated by density centrifugation and stained for CD3, CD4 and CD8, after which CD4+ and CD8+ T cells were sorted on a FACSAria. Paper-wide results and their limitations: Lesional scalp, especially in alopecia totalis/universalis, showed higher clonality and more expanded CD8+ clones than normal scalp, suggesting antigenic drive. Many expanded lesional clones were found to persist in scalp and blood during tofacitinib treatment, and relapse after treatment cessation may be partly explained by this persistence. Because the treated cohort was small and had just a single nonresponder, larger studies are needed to establish links between baseline CD8+ expansion and response. Scalp TCR repertoire analysis is complicated because resident alphabeta T cells in normal human skin are also sequenced, whereas mouse skin is dominated by gammadelta T cells. Shared TCR sequences between patients were less evident than in mice, which may be partly attributable to HLA diversity in the patient population. Tofacitinib significantly decreased scalp clonality and the number of expanded CD8+ clones among the top 100 scalp clones.

The germline V end is reduced by 7 bases and the J end by 4 bases; junction bases left unmatched: 3. The CDR3 spans 12 residues, from the cysteine through the phenylalanine. The kept DNA is CDR3 alone, 36 bases in frame from the first base. In the germline V gene, CDR1 corresponds to SQVTM and CDR2 to ANQGSEA. The library was prepared using the immunoSEQ multiplex PCR assay. To provide template for TCR sequencing, every sample had RNA extracted and reverse transcribed into cDNA. SuperScript III was used to make first-strand cDNA, primed with a 2:1 mix of oligo-dT and random hexamers. A synthetic immune receptor repertoire was used to gauge amplification bias, and whatever bias remained was removed computationally. Per the original workflow: Raw reads were preprocessed for error removal, and CDR3 was defined according to IMGT conventions as running from the conserved cysteine to phenylalanine. To get clonality, Shannon entropy was normalized by log2 of the number of productive unique TCRs and the result was subtracted from 1. Whether scalp clones were CD4 or CD8 was inferred by matching scalp TCRbeta sequences against CD4 and CD8 repertoires sorted from blood. The source is immuneACCESS, and TCRdb retained only in-frame sequences with V and J called. Part of the clones is not carried over; for the studies checked, unresolved V genes explain less than half of this, and the remainder is unexplained. Clonal size and the V and J genes are those of that table, whereas D and trimming came from the DNA. The sample profile shows under 300,000 clones; approximately 60% of them were found once. Of the sample, around 0.92% is held by the ten largest clones.

The rearranged chain carries TRBV29-1 and TRBJ1-5; 8 central nucleotides agree with TRBD1. Sequences were derived from CD4+ T cells sorted from blood, sampled around week 52, from a patient treated with tofacitinib. This TCR was sampled from a human donor with alopecia areata. The CDR3 region reads CSARQGNQPQHF. DNA sequence: TGCAGCGCCCGACAGGGGAATCAGCCCCAGCATTTT.